Below are 27 T cell receptor beta chains sequenced from a single sample in a study of T cell responses to AZD1222 COVID-19 vaccine. Clones were sequenced by immunoSEQ multiplex PCR, and TCRdb holds only the in-frame ones, with some missing. Of about 100,000 clones in the sample, more than 75% were seen once. The source material was peripheral blood, sampled on day 0 of AZD1222 vaccination. The receptors stem from an adult in good health.

The V gene is TRBV6-5, the J gene TRBJ2-5; D may be TRBD1 (6 bases). CDR3 length equals 14 residues. CDR1 and CDR2 from the germline V gene are MNHEY and SVGAGI. Trimming stripped 6 bases from V and 5 bases from J, with 16 bases between. This chain's CDR3 is CASRQTGFRETQYF. The DNA of the CDR3 is TGTGCCAGCAGACAAACAGGGTTCCGTGAGACCCAGTACTTC.

The chain recombines TRBV18 with TRBJ2-1; 9 bases line up with TRBD1. Germline V gene data show CDR1 as KGHSH and CDR2 as LQKENI. V was pared by 2 bases and J by 8 bases, with 13 bases of the junction left unmatched. The CDR3 extends over 17 amino acids. The CDR3 region is CASSPDSGQGVGDEQFF. The CDR3 DNA sequence: TGTGCCAGCTCACCAGACTCGGGACAGGGAGTTGGGGATGAGCAGTTCTTC.

Written as DNA, the CDR3 is TGCAGCGTTGCGAGACGGGATTCACCTTATGGCTACACCTTC. It codes for CSVARRDSPYGYTF. This rearrangement joins TRBV29-1 to TRBJ1-2; D remains ambiguous. The CDR3 covers 14 residues. CDR1 is SQVTM, CDR2 ANQGSEA, per germline. The germline V and J ends were trimmed by 4 bases and 5 bases, with 17 bases remaining between them. Full variable domain (rest looked up from reference TRBV29-1 and TRBJ1-2): SAVISQKPSRDICQRGTSLTIQCQVDSQVTMMFWYRQQPGQSLTLIATANQGSEATYESGFVIDKFPISRPNLTFSTLTVSNMSPEDSSIYLCSVARRDSPYGYTFGSGTRLTVV.

The rearrangement joins TRBV4-1 to TRBJ2-3; 10 nucleotides match TRBD1. Trimming removed 4 bases from V and 5 bases from J; junction bases left unmatched: 12. From germline, CDR1 is MGHRA and CDR2 YSYEKL. CDR3 length equals 17 residues. In DNA form, the CDR3 reads TGCGCCAGCAGCCTACGCGGTCCGGGACAGGGGAGAGATACGCAGTATTTT. Translated, it gives CASSLRGPGQGRDTQYF.

The chain joins TRBV19 to TRBJ2-6, with a tentative D call TRBD1 (6 bases). The CDR3 length is 15 residues. Per the germline V gene, CDR1 is LNHDA and CDR2 is SQIVND (reference sequence). V lost 5 bases and J lost 2, with 10 bases in between. The CDR3 reads CASSPQGPGANVLTF. The CDR3 nucleotides are TGTGCCAGTAGTCCGCAGGGGCCTGGGGCCAACGTCCTGACTTTC.

The chain carries TRBV19 and TRBJ2-7, with TRBD1 identical over 10 bases. Germline CDR1 and CDR2: LNHDA and SQIVND (reference sequence). This CDR3 is 16 amino acids long. V dropped 4 bases and J dropped 5; count of bases not matched to a gene: 11. This chain's CDR3 is CASSSSPGQGRDEQYF. The CDR3 coding sequence is TGTGCCAGTAGTAGTTCCCCGGGACAGGGGAGGGACGAGCAGTACTTC.

This sequence joins TRBV18 and TRBJ2-5, with D perhaps matching TRBD2 (6 bases). CDR1 is KGHSH and CDR2 is LQKENI in the germline V gene. Trimming left V 0 bases short and J 4 bases short, with 15 bases between. This CDR3 region has 16 residues. The CDR3 sequence is CASSPPGSRGSETQYF. The CDR3 nucleotides are TGTGCCAGCTCACCACCGGGCTCCCGGGGGTCAGAGACCCAGTACTTC.

This clone showed up just once. The chain has TRBV2 and TRBJ1-5; 10 bases are a match to TRBD1. The CDR3 is 15 amino acids. Trimming cost V 6 bases and J 6 bases; bases outside gene matches: 8. Germline V gene lookup returns CDR1 SNHLY and CDR2 FYNNEI. The CDR3, as DNA: TGTGCCAGCAGGACCGGACAGGGGGTGAGTCAGCCCCAGCATTTT. Translation: CASRTGQGVSQPQHF.

The chain uses TRBV18 and TRBJ2-3, with 10 positions matching TRBD1. This CDR3 has 15 residues. Germline V CDR1 and CDR2: KGHSH, LQKENI. The ends lost 3 bases at V and 6 bases at J; junction bases unmatched: 6. CDR3 coding DNA: TGTGCCAGCTCACCCGCCGGGACAGGGGCCGATACGCAGTATTTT. Amino acid sequence: CASSPAGTGADTQYF.

The CDR3 DNA is TGTGCCAGCAGCTTGCCAAGACAGGGGGCTTCCTACGAGCAGTACTTC. Translated: CASSLPRQGASYEQYF. V is TRBV5-6 and J is TRBJ2-7; 10 bases match TRBD1. V lost 1 base and J lost 1; bases outside the gene matches: 5. CDR3 length: 16 residues. Per germline, CDR1 SGHDT and CDR2 YYEEEE.

J is TRBJ2-2 and V is TRBV4-1; 8 nucleotides match TRBD2. There are 14 residues in the CDR3. Germline CDR1 is MGHRA and CDR2 is YSYEKL. Trimming cost V 6 bases and J 4 bases; bases outside gene matches: 4. CDR3 sequence (DNA): TGCGCCAGCAGGGCGGGAGGCTCCACCGGGGAGCTGTTTTTT. This codes for CASRAGGSTGELFF.

This rearrangement joins TRBV10-3 to TRBJ1-2; TRBD1 might be the D (6 bases). Between the trimmed V and J ends, which lost 2 bases and 7 bases, there was a span of 14 bases. From germline, CDR1 is ENHRY and CDR2 SYGVKD. CDR3 length: 14 amino acids. The CDR3 bases are TGTGCCATCAGTGAGGGACAGAGGGTTTTTGGCTACACCTTC. Encoded protein: CAISEGQRVFGYTF.

The gene calls are TRBV9 and TRBJ1-2; TRBD1 is a possible D gene (5 bases). The CDR3 is 13 residues long. Trimming pared 0 bases from V and 7 bases from J, leaving 10 bases between. The germline CDR1 and CDR2 sequences are SGDLS and YYNGEE. The CDR3 DNA is TGTGCCAGCAGCGTAGATTTTAGGGGTGGCTACACCTTC. This encodes CASSVDFRGGYTF.

The chain employs TRBV7-2 and TRBJ2-7; D ambiguous. From germline, CDR1 is SGHTA and CDR2 FQGNSA. The CDR3 spans 13 residues. V lost 1 base and J lost 2, with 6 bases in between. The CDR3: CASSLDNTYEQYF. DNA of the CDR3: TGTGCCAGCAGCTTAGATAACACCTACGAGCAGTACTTC.

This rearrangement joins TRBV7-2 to TRBJ2-1; a weak D match, TRBD1 (7 bases). The V gene lost 3 bases and the J gene lost 4 bases, with 13 bases spanning the gap. The CDR3 runs to 15 residues. CDR1 SGHTA and CDR2 FQGNSA come from the germline V gene. The DNA for the CDR3 is TGTGCCAGCAGCTTGGCGCAGGGGGGTTACAATGAGCAGTTCTTC. Translating it yields CASSLAQGGYNEQFF. Full variable domain (outside the CDR3, taken from reference TRBV7-2 and TRBJ2-1): GAGVSQSPSNKVTEKGKDVELRCDPISGHTALYWYRQSLGQGLEFLIYFQGNSAPDKSGLPSDRFSAERTGGSVSTLTIQRTQQEDSAVYLCASSLAQGGYNEQFFGPGTRLTVL.

The chain links TRBV14 to TRBJ2-7, with D uncertain. Germline assignment: CDR1 SGHDN and CDR2 FVKESK. CDR3 size: 10 residues. V shed 5 bases and J shed 4 bases, with 3 bases lying between them. CDR3 region: CASSFYEQYF. CDR3 nucleotide sequence: TGTGCCAGCAGCTTTTACGAGCAGTACTTC.

The chain has TRBV3-1 (or the pseudogene TRBV3-2) and TRBJ2-5; 11 nucleotides line up with TRBD2. The V segment lost 4 bases and the J segment 1 base; nucleotides outside the gene matches: 11. This CDR3 comprises 18 residues. The germline V gene encodes CDR1 LGHDT and CDR2 YNNKEL (reference sequence). CDR3 nucleotide sequence: TGTGCCAGCAGCCCTTTTGCCGGGACTAGCGGAGTCCAAGAGACCCAGTACTTC. Its translation is CASSPFAGTSGVQETQYF.

The chain has TRBV7-2 and TRBJ2-7; 10 positions agree with TRBD2. Germline V gene data show CDR1 as SGHTA and CDR2 as FQGNSA. V lost 2 bases and J lost 2; bases outside the gene matches: 3. This CDR3 has 15 amino acids. The CDR3 bases are TGTGCCAGCAGCTTACAAGCGGGAGGGCCCTACGAGCAGTACTTC. It specifies CASSLQAGGPYEQYF.

CDR3 protein: CASSQDGTSSFREQYF. Written as DNA, the CDR3 is TGTGCCAGCAGCCAAGATGGGACTAGCAGTTTCCGCGAGCAGTACTTC. The V gene is TRBV3-1 (or the pseudogene TRBV3-2), the J gene TRBJ2-7, with 9 bases fitting TRBD2. Trimming took 0 bases from V and 6 from J; bases not matched to a gene: 9. Germline-derived CDR1 and CDR2 are LGHDT and YNNKEL (reference sequence). The CDR3 contains 16 residues.

This sequence joins TRBV5-1 and TRBJ2-7, with a possible D match to TRBD1 (6 bases). This CDR3 is built from 15 residues. V lost 0 bases, J lost 4 bases, and 14 bases lay in between. Germline CDR1 and CDR2: SGHRS and YFSETQ. The CDR3, as DNA: TGCGCCAGCAGCTTGGATGGGCAGGGGATTTACGAGCAGTACTTC. Translated: CASSLDGQGIYEQYF.

The J gene is TRBJ2-3, the V gene TRBV11-2; D unresolved. The CDR3 consists of 12 residues. Trimming removed 5 bases at V and 2 bases at J, with 5 bases between. In germline, CDR1 is SGHAT, CDR2 FQNNGV. The CDR3 DNA follows: TGTGCCAGCAGCCGATCCACAGATACGCAGTATTTT. It yields the protein CASSRSTDTQYF. The full variable domain, with the rest looked up from reference TRBV11-2 and TRBJ2-3, is EAGVAQSPRYKIIEKRQSVAFWCNPISGHATLYWYQQILGQGPKLLIQFQNNGVVDDSQLPKDRFSAERLKGVDSTLKIQPAKLEDSAVYLCASSRSTDTQYFGPGTRLTVL.

J is TRBJ2-1 and V is TRBV7-2, with TRBD2 as a possible D gene (6 bases). The CDR3 extends over 15 amino acids. The germline V gene has CDR1 SGHTA and CDR2 FQGNSA. V lost 2 bases to trimming and J lost 4 bases, with 12 bases between them. CDR3 region: CASSLWAGRYNEQFF. The CDR3 bases are TGTGCCAGCAGCTTATGGGCGGGGCGTTACAATGAGCAGTTCTTC.

The chain uses TRBV10-3 and TRBJ1-3; unclear D gene. CDR1 is ENHRY and CDR2 is SYGVKD in the germline V gene. V lost 7 bases to trimming and J lost 0 bases, with 7 bases between them. The CDR3 consists of 13 residues. The CDR3 region is CAITASSGNTIYF. The CDR3 nucleotides read TGTGCCATCACCGCGAGCTCTGGAAACACCATATATTTT.

V and J are TRBV4-1 and TRBJ2-5; 11 bases map to TRBD2. The V and J ends lost 0 bases and 4 bases, in that order; junction bases with no gene match: 4. The CDR3 extends over 16 amino acids. Per the germline V gene, CDR1 is MGHRA and CDR2 is YSYEKL. CDR3 sequence: CASSQELAGASETQYF. The CDR3 nucleotides read TGCGCCAGCAGCCAAGAACTAGCGGGAGCTTCAGAGACCCAGTACTTC.

This chain connects TRBV6-5 to TRBJ2-7, with TRBD1 matching over 10 bases. CDR1 and CDR2 (germline): MNHEY, SVGAGI. The V gene end was trimmed by 10 bases and the J gene end by 3 bases; junction bases not matched to a gene: 3. The CDR3 has 12 residues. This CDR3 is CAIGQGDYEQYF. The DNA for the CDR3 is TGTGCCATCGGACAGGGGGACTACGAGCAGTACTTC.

This chain connects TRBV5-6 to TRBJ2-7, with D perhaps matching TRBD2 (8 bases). With 6 bases removed from V and 3 bases from J, the gap between germline ends came to 19 bases. In germline, CDR1 is SGHDT, CDR2 YYEEEE. This CDR3 has 15 residues. This CDR3 is CASTFGGGQFYEQYF. The CDR3 coding sequence is TGTGCCAGCACCTTCGGGGGGGGACAGTTCTACGAGCAGTACTTC.

This clone has only a few counts. This chain links TRBV6-5 with TRBJ1-6; 7 bases match TRBD1. The V gene end was trimmed by 4 bases and the J gene end by 5 bases; junction bases not matched to a gene: 2. Per germline, CDR1 MNHEY and CDR2 SVGAGI. The CDR3 loop spans 14 amino acids. CDR3 nucleotides: TGTGCCAGCAGTTTCGACAGGGATAATTCACCCCTCCACTTT. It is translated as CASSFDRDNSPLHF.